These 31 T cell receptor beta chains originate from one sample sequenced in a study of T cell repertoires in cytomegalovirus infection. Antigens of these TCRs are unknown. TCRdb redid the calling of the reads with MiXCR, one entry per CDR3 protein. This table has some 920,000 distinct CDR3 sequences, about 33% appearing once. The sample here was cultured CD8+ T cells from PBMCs, taken from culture after CMV antigen stimulation. These receptors all come from a human donor in good health (CMV status not recorded). Some clones in this sample may be carry-over from other donors' samples.

The chain carries TRBV24-1 and TRBJ2-1; D assignment may be TRBD1 or TRBD2 (6 bases each). CDR1 KGHDR and CDR2 SFDVKD come from the germline V gene. The CDR3 contains 17 residues. V lost 0 bases, J lost 5 bases, and 16 bases lay in between. The CDR3: CATSDLRRGRGDNEQFF. The CDR3 DNA is TGTGCCACCAGTGATTTGCGGCGGGGCAGGGGAGACAATGAGCAGTTCTTC.

The rearrangement links TRBV7-6 to TRBJ1-1; 7 nucleotides line up with TRBD1. Germline V gene data show CDR1 as SGHVS and CDR2 as FNYEAQ. Trimming cost V 3 bases and J 1 base; bases outside gene matches: 8. The CDR3 runs to 16 residues. The CDR3, as DNA: TGTGCCAGCAGCTTGGGGCCGGGACAGAGGAACACTGAAGCTTTCTTT. Protein product: CASSLGPGQRNTEAFF.

This clonotype was picked up a small number of times. The rearrangement links TRBV6-2 or TRBV6-3 to TRBJ2-1, with D possibly being TRBD1 or TRBD2 (7 bases each). Trimming left V 1 base short and J 5 bases short, with 21 bases between. The germline V gene encodes CDR1 MNHEY and CDR2 SVGEGT. The CDR3 is 18 residues long. The CDR3 sequence is CASSYWPPGGGRDNEQFF. CDR3 in DNA: TGTGCCAGCAGTTACTGGCCCCCAGGGGGGGGCCGAGACAATGAGCAGTTCTTC.

This rearrangement joins TRBV7-8 to TRBJ2-1; 7 bases line up with TRBD2. Trimming cost V 10 bases and J 4 bases; bases outside gene matches: 10. This CDR3 contains 14 residues. The germline gives CDR1 SGHVS, CDR2 FQNEAQ. The CDR3 DNA reads TGTGCCATCATGGCAGCGGGGATATACAATGAGCAGTTCTTC. Its translation: CAIMAAGIYNEQFF. The full variable domain, completed using reference TRBV7-8 and TRBJ2-1, is GAGVSQSPRYKVAKRGQDVALRCDPISGHVSLFWYQQALGQGPEFLTYFQNEAQLDKSGLPSDRFFAERPEGSVSTLKIQRTQQEDSAVYLCAIMAAGIYNEQFFGPGTRLTVL.

As for this clonotype: This could be a read error, since a much larger clone is one nucleotide away. The V gene is TRBV7-2, the J gene TRBJ2-1; 9 positions agree with TRBD2. Looked up from germline, CDR1 is SGHTA and CDR2 is FQGNSA. The CDR3 runs 17 residues. The chain's CDR3 is CVSSLGTSPSSYNEQFF. The CDR3 region has the DNA TGTGTCAGCAGCTTAGGGACTAGCCCGAGCTCCTACAATGAGCAGTTCTTC.

This clonotype appeared a few times. The genes are TRBV7-6 and TRBJ1-1; tentative D call: TRBD1 (6 bases). The germline CDR1 and CDR2 sequences are SGHVS and FNYEAQ. Trimming took 2 bases from V and 1 from J, leaving 17 bases between them. The CDR3 contains 17 residues. The CDR3 reads CASSLLWETGPNTEAFF. Written as DNA, the CDR3 is TGTGCCAGCAGCTTACTTTGGGAGACAGGACCGAACACTGAAGCTTTCTTT.

The chain links TRBV12-3 or TRBV12-4 to TRBJ1-1; D possibly corresponds to TRBD1 (5 bases). The germline V and J ends were trimmed by 9 bases and 2 bases, with 13 bases remaining between them. The CDR3 runs to 13 residues. CDR3 region: CASPGGANTEAFF. As DNA, the CDR3 is TGTGCCAGTCCGGGGGGTGCCAACACTGAAGCTTTCTTT.

The V call is TRBV7-9, the J call TRBJ2-7; TRBD1 matches at 10 bases. The CDR3 is 15 amino acids. Germline CDR1 is SEHNR and CDR2 is FQNEAQ (reference sequence). V was clipped by 6 bases and J by 4 bases; unmatched bases: 9. Here the CDR3 reads CASRAQDRGSYEQYF. CDR3 sequence (DNA): TGTGCCAGCAGGGCTCAGGACAGGGGGAGTTACGAGCAGTACTTC.

This chain links TRBV10-1 with TRBJ1-2; possible D gene TRBD1, 6 bases. CDR3 size: 14 residues. Germline V gene data show CDR1 as WNHNN and CDR2 as SYGVQD (reference sequence). V lost 3 bases and J 9 bases, leaving 17 bases between the germline ends. The CDR3 loop is CASSDARGFWSYTF. In nucleotides, the CDR3 is TGCGCCAGCAGTGACGCCAGGGGATTTTGGAGCTACACCTTC.

This clonotype has more than one count but fewer than ten. The chain is built from TRBV2 and TRBJ1-2; 8 bases line up with TRBD1. The length of the CDR3 is 15 residues. Germline V gene sequence: CDR1 SNHLY, CDR2 FYNNEI. The junction had 10 bases not matched to a gene; V was cut back by 6 bases and J by 4 bases. Here the CDR3 reads CASRAGTGAFYGYTF. In nucleotides, the CDR3 is TGTGCCAGCAGGGCCGGGACAGGCGCTTTCTATGGCTACACCTTC. The full variable domain, with the rest looked up from reference TRBV2 and TRBJ1-2, is EPEVTQTPSHQVTQMGQEVILRCVPISNHLYFYWYRQILGQKVEFLVSFYNNEISEKSEIFDDQFSVERPDGSNFTLKIRSTKLEDSAMYFCASRAGTGAFYGYTFGSGTRLTVV.

There are a few counts of this clonotype. The J gene is TRBJ2-7, the V gene TRBV7-6; perhaps TRBD1 as D (5 bases). Germline V CDR1 and CDR2: SGHVS, FNYEAQ. The CDR3 has 13 amino acids. V gave up 0 bases and J gave up 7 bases, with 10 bases separating them. The CDR3 here is CASSLAAGKEQYF. Here the CDR3 DNA reads TGTGCCAGCAGCTTAGCCGCAGGGAAAGAGCAGTACTTC.

The chain employs TRBV7-9 and TRBJ1-1; possibly TRBD1 for D (6 bases). This CDR3 has 14 residues. CDR1 SEHNR and CDR2 FQNEAQ come from the germline V gene (reference sequence). V lost 7 bases and J 4 bases, leaving 16 bases between the germline ends. The CDR3: CASIPPLRGTEAFF. CDR3 in DNA: TGTGCCAGCATTCCACCCCTCAGGGGCACTGAAGCTTTCTTT.

This clonotype was recorded many times. The gene calls are TRBV4-1 and TRBJ2-1, with 7 bases fitting TRBD2. The CDR3 runs to 18 residues. V lost 6 bases and J lost 3; bases outside the gene matches: 17. CDR1 is MGHRA, CDR2 YSYEKL, per germline. DNA of the CDR3: TGCGCCAGCAGGCCCCGTCTTTGGGGGGGGGACCGCTACAATGAGCAGTTCTTC. Protein: CASRPRLWGGDRYNEQFF.

This clonotype was seen only a few times. V usage is TRBV10-3 and J usage is TRBJ2-7; maybe TRBD1 (6 bases). This CDR3 comprises 13 residues. V was shortened by 3 bases and J by 1 base, with 7 bases between the two germline ends. CDR1 and CDR2 (germline): ENHRY, SYGVKD. The CDR3 region has the DNA TGTGCCATCAGTGATACAGGGTCCTACGAGCAGTACGTC. The encoded protein is CAISDTGSYEQYV.

CDR3 nucleotides: TGTGCCAGCAGCCCTGACGAAATTGGAACAGATACGCAGTATTTT. This translates into CASSPDEIGTDTQYF. The chain joins TRBV6-2 or TRBV6-3 to TRBJ2-3, with D uncertain. Trimming removed 6 bases from V and 3 bases from J, with 16 bases in between. CDR1 is MNHEY and CDR2 is SVGEGT in the germline V gene. This CDR3 has 15 residues.

This clonotype came up a few times. The J gene is TRBJ2-7, the V gene TRBV12-3 or TRBV12-4; D not certain. The CDR3 runs 12 residues. V was cut by 6 bases and J by 6 bases, with 12 bases left in between. DNA for the CDR3: TGTGCCAGCAGCCCCCCTAAGGGCGAGCAGTACTTC. Residues: CASSPPKGEQYF.

This chain joins TRBV4-3 and TRBJ2-3; 9 bases are a match to TRBD1. J was trimmed by 4 bases and V by 5 bases; bases with no gene match: 7. The CDR3 totals 15 residues. Germline loops: CDR1 LGHNA, CDR2 YSLEER. DNA of the CDR3: TGCGCCAGCAGCGCCCGGGACAGGGCCCCAGATACGCAGTATTTT. This codes for CASSARDRAPDTQYF.

The gene calls are TRBV2 and TRBJ2-1, with no clear D. Trimming left V 11 bases short and J 0 bases short, with 20 bases between. Germline V gene lookup returns CDR1 SNHLY and CDR2 FYNNEI. The CDR3 covers 16 residues. Here the CDR3 DNA reads TGTGCCCTCAGAAGAGGCCTTCCGATCTCCTACAATGAGCAGTTCTTC. Amino acid sequence: CALRRGLPISYNEQFF.

The chain has TRBV5-4 and TRBJ2-7, with 8 bases identical to TRBD1. The trim removed 4 bases at V and 2 bases at J, leaving 8 bases unmatched. Germline-derived CDR1 and CDR2 are SGHNT and YYREEE (reference sequence). The CDR3 is 15 residues long. The CDR3 DNA sequence: TGTGCCAGCAGCGGAGAAGGGACAGGACCCTACGAGCAGTACTTC. It is translated as CASSGEGTGPYEQYF.

The chain has TRBV6-1 and TRBJ2-1; D gene unclear. The germline V gene has CDR1 MNHNS and CDR2 SASEGT. CDR3 length equals 13 residues. V dropped 8 bases and J dropped 2 bases, with 10 bases sitting between them. DNA of the CDR3: TGTGCCAGCCTTATCCCCACCTACAATGAGCAGTTCTTC. It is translated as CASLIPTYNEQFF.

V and J are TRBV25-1 and TRBJ1-1; possibly TRBD1 for D (6 bases). Germline CDR1 is MGHDK and CDR2 is SYGVNS. The CDR3 covers 18 residues. The V and J ends lost 0 bases and 4 bases respectively, with 21 bases between them. CDR3 sequence: CASSEYYSPRGVGTEAFF. The CDR3 DNA is TGTGCCAGCAGTGAATATTATTCCCCTAGGGGGGTCGGCACTGAAGCTTTCTTT. The complete variable domain, with remaining parts taken from reference TRBV25-1 and TRBJ1-1, reads EADIYQTPRYLVIGTGKKITLECSQTMGHDKMYWYQQDPGMELHLIHYSYGVNSTEKGDLSSESTVSRIRTEHFPLTLESARPSHTSQYLCASSEYYSPRGVGTEAFFGQGTRLTVV.

V usage is TRBV4-2 and J usage is TRBJ2-2; perhaps TRBD1 as D (5 bases). The CDR3 extends over 17 amino acids. The ends were cut back, 2 bases at V and 4 bases at J, with 17 bases in the middle. Germline V CDR1 and CDR2: LGHNA, YNFKEQ. The chain's CDR3 is CASSQYDSGPGTGELFF. DNA for the CDR3: TGTGCCAGCAGCCAATATGACAGTGGGCCGGGCACCGGGGAGCTGTTTTTT.

The chain joins TRBV11-2 to TRBJ1-6, with D uncertain. Germline assignment: CDR1 SGHAT and CDR2 FQNNGV. Trimming pared 5 bases from V and 8 bases from J, leaving 22 bases between. The CDR3 has 17 amino acids. CDR3 residues: CASSPWRPSFSDSPLHF. As DNA, the CDR3 is TGTGCCAGCAGCCCCTGGAGGCCGTCTTTTTCGGATTCACCCCTCCACTTT.

This chain joins TRBV5-6 and TRBJ2-5; 8 bases are shared with TRBD2. The CDR3 contains 15 residues. Germline V CDR1 and CDR2: SGHDT, YYEEEE. V was clipped by 5 bases and J by 5 bases; unmatched bases: 11. For the CDR3, the DNA is TGTGCCAGCAGGGAGCGGGGGCCCGCATGGGAGACCCAGTACTTC. This gives the protein CASRERGPAWETQYF.

This clonotype was found once. The chain is built from TRBV5-1 and TRBJ1-4; 8 bases fit TRBD1. There are 14 residues in the CDR3. Germline values: CDR1 SGHRS, CDR2 YFSETQ. The V and J ends lost 4 bases and 8 bases, in that order; junction bases with no gene match: 7. CDR3 in amino acids: CASSGGQDGEKLFF. The CDR3 coding sequence is TGCGCCAGCAGCGGGGGACAGGATGGCGAAAAACTGTTTTTT. The whole variable domain, remainder taken from reference TRBV5-1 and TRBJ1-4, is KAGVTQTPRYLIKTRGQQVTLSCSPISGHRSVSWYQQTPGQGLQFLFEYFSETQRNKGNFPGRFSGRQFSNSRSEMNVSTLELGDSALYLCASSGGQDGEKLFFGSGTQLSVL.

The chain is built from TRBV11-3 and TRBJ2-3; D possibly uses TRBD1 or TRBD2 (5 bases each). Trimming left V 6 bases short and J 11 bases short, with 18 bases between. There are 13 residues in the CDR3. Germline V lookup: CDR1 SGHNT, CDR2 YENEEA. As DNA, the CDR3 is TGTGCCAGCAGTTTACCGGGACGTCAGAAGCAGTATTTT. Protein sequence: CASSLPGRQKQYF.

This clonotype was recorded a few times. The chain has TRBV6-1 and TRBJ1-1; D gene ambiguous. Trimming removed 3 bases at V and 1 base at J, with 6 bases between. CDR1 and CDR2 from the germline V gene are MNHNS and SASEGT. This CDR3 spans 13 amino acids. This CDR3 is CASSDGPNTEAFF. In DNA form, the CDR3 reads TGTGCCAGCAGTGATGGACCGAACACTGAAGCTTTCTTT.

On this clonotype: It may be a read error: a sequence one base away is much more abundant. This rearrangement joins TRBV7-8 to TRBJ2-3, with D perhaps TRBD2 (6 bases). Germline values: CDR1 SGHVS, CDR2 FQNEAQ. The CDR3 extends over 14 amino acids. This CDR3 reads CVSSLAVGLDTQYF. In DNA form, the CDR3 reads TGTGTCAGCAGCTTAGCGGTCGGACTGGATACGCAGTATTTT.

Many counts were recorded for this clonotype. The chain combines TRBV7-2 with TRBJ2-5; TRBD2 matches at 10 bases. Trimming at V came to 4 bases and at J to 2 bases, leaving 7 bases not matched to a gene. CDR3 size: 16 residues. The germline V gene encodes CDR1 SGHTA and CDR2 FQGNSA. Here the CDR3 reads CASSSVSGGAQETQYF. CDR3 DNA: TGTGCCAGCAGCTCCGTAAGCGGGGGGGCACAAGAGACCCAGTACTTC.

This clonotype turned up a few times. The gene calls are TRBV19 and TRBJ2-1; a weak D match, TRBD2 (6 bases). The V and J ends lost 1 base and 3 bases respectively, with 13 bases between them. This CDR3 spans 16 amino acids. Germline CDR1 is LNHDA and CDR2 is SQIVND (reference sequence). The CDR3 here is CASSIGQLGGYNEQFF. The CDR3, as DNA: TGTGCCAGTAGTATAGGCCAACTCGGGGGCTACAATGAGCAGTTCTTC.

V and J are TRBV4-1 and TRBJ2-3; 9 bases align to TRBD1. V dropped 4 bases and J dropped 6; count of bases not matched to a gene: 8. The CDR3 totals 15 residues. Germline CDR1 is MGHRA and CDR2 is YSYEKL. CDR3 DNA sequence: TGCGCCAGCAGCCTTCCGGGACAGGGTGCCGATACGCAGTATTTT. Residues: CASSLPGQGADTQYF.